This T cell receptor (beta chain) emerged from a study of blood T cell repertoires in COVID-19. Study at large: Samples came from the United States, Italy and Spain, spanning acute and convalescent COVID-19.

Participants spanned ages about 18 to 100 years and resided in roughly 22 US areas. Recovered participants had two consecutive negative NP/OP PCR tests, healthcare professional clearance, or symptom resolution. Authors' methods: Reference gene primer amplification in the assay estimated nucleated cell counts. Using immunoSEQ multiplex PCR, the repertoire was profiled, and TCRdb retains in-frame clones only, with some absent. V and J calls and clone size come straight from that table; D and trimming were deduced from the DNA. The sample lists about 370,000 clones, around 89% seen once, with 1% in the top ten. This clone was seen only once. The CDR3 contains 15 residues. With 4 bases clipped from V and 6 bases from J, the junction kept 12 bases outside the gene matches. Germline V lookup: CDR1 GTSNPN, CDR2 SVGIG (reference sequence).

This receptor was obtained from a man younger than 35 who had recovered from COVID-19. The chain carries TRBV30 and TRBJ2-7, with 10 bases fitting TRBD2. Specimen: PBMCs or T cells enriched from blood (not recorded which). CDR3 loop: CAWNLGLAGVGEQYF. The CDR3 nucleotides are TGTGCCTGGAACCTCGGGCTAGCGGGAGTCGGCGAGCAGTACTTC.